This T cell receptor beta chain stems from a study of beta chain features in type 1 diabetes. This clone was seen only a few times. Its antigen is unidentified. The study's findings and limits: Researchers reported that naive, central memory and Treg TCRB repertoires appeared more similar in patients than in healthy donors.

The study reverse transcribed the entire isolated RNA, so it sequenced expressed TCRB transcripts. Sequencing used immunoSEQ multiplex PCR; TCRdb keeps in-frame clones, though not all of them. The table shows about 290,000 clones, with around 7.3% occurring only once. This TCR was recovered from a woman under 30 in good health. The source material was central memory CD4+ T cells from blood.

CDR3 DNA: TGTGCCAGCAGCTTAGTCCCGGTAGATACGCAGTATTTT. It yields the protein CASSLVPVDTQYF. The chain recombines TRBV7-9 with TRBJ2-3; D not resolved. V lost 1 base to trimming and J lost 5 bases, with 7 bases between them. From germline, CDR1 is SEHNR and CDR2 FQNEAQ (reference sequence). The CDR3 consists of 13 residues.